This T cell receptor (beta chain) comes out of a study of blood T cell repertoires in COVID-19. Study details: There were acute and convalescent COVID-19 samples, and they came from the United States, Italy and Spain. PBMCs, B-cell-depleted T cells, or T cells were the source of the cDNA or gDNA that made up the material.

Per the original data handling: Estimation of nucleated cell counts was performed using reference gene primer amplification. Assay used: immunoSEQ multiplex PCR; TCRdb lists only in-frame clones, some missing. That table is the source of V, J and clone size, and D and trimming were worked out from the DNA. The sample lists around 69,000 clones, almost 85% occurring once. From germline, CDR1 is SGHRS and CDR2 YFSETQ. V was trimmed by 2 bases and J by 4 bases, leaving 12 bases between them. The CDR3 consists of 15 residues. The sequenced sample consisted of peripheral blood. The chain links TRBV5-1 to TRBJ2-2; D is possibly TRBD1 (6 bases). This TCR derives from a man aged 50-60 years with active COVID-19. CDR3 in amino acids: CASSFPTGPTGELFF. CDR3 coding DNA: TGCGCCAGCAGCTTCCCCACAGGGCCCACCGGGGAGCTGTTTTTT.